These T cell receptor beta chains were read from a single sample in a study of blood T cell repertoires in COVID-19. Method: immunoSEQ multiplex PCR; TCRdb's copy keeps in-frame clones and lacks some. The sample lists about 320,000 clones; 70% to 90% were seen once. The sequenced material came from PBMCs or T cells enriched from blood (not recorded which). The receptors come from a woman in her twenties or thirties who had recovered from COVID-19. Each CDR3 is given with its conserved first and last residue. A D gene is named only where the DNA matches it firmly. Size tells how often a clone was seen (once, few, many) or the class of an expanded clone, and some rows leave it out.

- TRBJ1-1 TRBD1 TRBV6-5 CASSRQGGDTEAFF TGTGCCAGCAGTCGACAGGGGGGCGACACTGAAGCTTTCTTT
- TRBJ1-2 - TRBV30 CAWMDSYYGYTF TGTGCCTGGATGGACTCTTACTATGGCTACACCTTC
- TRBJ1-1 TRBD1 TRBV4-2 CASSQGGTGYTEAFF TGTGCCAGCAGCCAAGGGGGGACAGGGTACACTGAAGCTTTCTTT
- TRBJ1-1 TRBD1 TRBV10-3 CASKQGTMNTEAFF TGTGCCTCAAAACAGGGGACAATGAACACTGAAGCTTTCTTT
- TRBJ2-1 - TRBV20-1 CSASLPRYNEQFF TGCAGTGCTAGTCTGCCCCGGTACAATGAGCAGTTCTTC
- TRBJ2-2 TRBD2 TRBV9 CASSPPPGGGNTGELFF TGTGCCAGCAGCCCGCCCCCGGGGGGAGGGAACACCGGGGAGCTGTTTTTT
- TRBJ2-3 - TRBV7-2 CASSLRVRDTQYF TGTGCCAGCAGCTTGAGGGTAAGGGATACGCAGTATTTT
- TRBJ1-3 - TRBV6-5 CASSLEEGTGNTIYF TGTGCCAGCAGTTTGGAGGAGGGGACCGGAAACACCATATATTTT
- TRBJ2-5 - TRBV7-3 CASSAQGGAETQYF TGTGCCAGCAGCGCCCAGGGTGGAGCGGAGACCCAGTACTTC
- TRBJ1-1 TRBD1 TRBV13 CASSLFGGQGIMNTEAFF TGTGCCAGCAGCTTGTTCGGCGGACAGGGGATAATGAACACTGAAGCTTTCTTT
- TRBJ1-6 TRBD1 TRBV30 CAWRADRGSISPLHF TGTGCCTGGAGAGCGGACAGGGGGTCAATTTCACCCCTCCACTTT
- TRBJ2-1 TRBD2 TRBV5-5 CASSFRTSGGHGLYNEQFF TGTGCCAGCAGCTTTCGGACTAGCGGGGGCCACGGTTTATACAATGAGCAGTTCTTC
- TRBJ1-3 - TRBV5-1 CASSLTGGNTIYF TGCGCCAGCAGCCTCACCGGGGGAAACACCATATATTTT
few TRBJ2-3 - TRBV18 CASSSSDTQYF TGTGCCAGCTCATCCAGTGATACGCAGTATTTT
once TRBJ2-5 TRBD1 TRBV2 CASSRQGFETQYF TGTGCCAGCAGCAGACAGGGTTTTGAGACCCAGTACTTC
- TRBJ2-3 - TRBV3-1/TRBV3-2 CASSQSHTQYF TGTGCCAGCAGCCAAAGCCATACGCAGTATTTT
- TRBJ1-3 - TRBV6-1 CASSALRVDSGNTIYF TGTGCCAGCAGTGCGCTACGGGTTGATTCTGGAAACACCATATATTTT
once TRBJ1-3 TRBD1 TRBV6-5 CASARGAGNTIYF TGTGCCAGCGCCAGGGGGGCCGGAAACACCATATATTTT
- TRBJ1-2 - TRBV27 CASSLFGGGSYGYTF TGTGCCAGCAGTTTATTCGGGGGGGGCTCCTATGGCTACACCTTC
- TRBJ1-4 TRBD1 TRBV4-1 CASSDGQGEKLFF TGCGCCAGCAGCGACGGACAGGGTGAAAAACTGTTTTTT
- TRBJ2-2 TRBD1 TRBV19 CASRRDRVQGLFF TGTGCCAGTAGGAGGGACAGAGTCCAGGGGCTGTTTTTT
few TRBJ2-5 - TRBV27 CASSGVMAMGETQYF TGTGCCAGCAGCGGAGTCATGGCTATGGGAGAGACCCAGTACTTC
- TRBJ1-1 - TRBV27 CASTQWGGRETEAFF TGTGCCAGCACCCAGTGGGGGGGAAGAGAGACTGAAGCTTTCTTT
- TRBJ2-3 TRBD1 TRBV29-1 CSVVKGTVSTDTQYF TGCAGCGTTGTTAAAGGGACAGTTAGCACAGATACGCAGTATTTT
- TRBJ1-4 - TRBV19 CASSKSATNEKLFF TGTGCCAGTTCTAAATCTGCAACTAATGAAAAACTGTTTTTT
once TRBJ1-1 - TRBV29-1 CSVEGSRGSEAFF TGCAGCGTTGAAGGTTCCAGGGGAAGTGAAGCTTTCTTT